This T cell receptor beta chain was identified in a study of shared clonotypes between healthy human individuals. Study as a whole: Plates per donor: three CD4 naive, three CD4 memory, two CD8 naive, one CD8 memory.

This CDR3 region has 15 residues. In germline, CDR1 is KGHSH, CDR2 LQKENI. The germline V and J ends were trimmed by 0 bases and 5 bases, with 13 bases remaining between them. Assay: immunoSEQ multiplex PCR; the TCRdb copy retains only in-frame clones and omits some. The data show roughly 1,000,000 clones, with 78% seen just once and 0.61% held by the top ten. Partitioning of CD4+ cells yielded a CD45RA+ naive subset and a CD45RA-negative memory subset. This chain links TRBV18 with TRBJ1-2, with D tentatively TRBD1 (5 bases). The sequenced material came from memory CD4+ T cells from PBMCs. Subset: CD45RA-negative fraction. This sequence originates from a man aged 18 to 29 in good health. Some clones in this sample may be carry-over from other donors' samples. The CDR3 region is CASSPPGQTLYGYTF. The CDR3 nucleotides are TGTGCCAGCTCACCACCGGGGCAGACCCTTTATGGCTACACCTTC.